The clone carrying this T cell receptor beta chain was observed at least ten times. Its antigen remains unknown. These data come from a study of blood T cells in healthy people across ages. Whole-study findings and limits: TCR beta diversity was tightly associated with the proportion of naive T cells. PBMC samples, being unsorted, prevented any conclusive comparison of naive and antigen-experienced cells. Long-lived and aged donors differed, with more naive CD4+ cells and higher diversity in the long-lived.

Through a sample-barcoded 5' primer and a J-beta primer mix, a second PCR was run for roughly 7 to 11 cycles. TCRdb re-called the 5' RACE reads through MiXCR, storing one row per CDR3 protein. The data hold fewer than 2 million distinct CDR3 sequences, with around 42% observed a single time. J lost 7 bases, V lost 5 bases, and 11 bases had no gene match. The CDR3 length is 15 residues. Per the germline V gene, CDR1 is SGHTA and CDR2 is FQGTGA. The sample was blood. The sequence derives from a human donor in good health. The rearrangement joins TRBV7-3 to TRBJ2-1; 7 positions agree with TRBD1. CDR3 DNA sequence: TGTGCCAGCAGCCCAAGAGGGGGCAGACTAAATGAGCAGTTCTTC. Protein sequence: CASSPRGGRLNEQFF.